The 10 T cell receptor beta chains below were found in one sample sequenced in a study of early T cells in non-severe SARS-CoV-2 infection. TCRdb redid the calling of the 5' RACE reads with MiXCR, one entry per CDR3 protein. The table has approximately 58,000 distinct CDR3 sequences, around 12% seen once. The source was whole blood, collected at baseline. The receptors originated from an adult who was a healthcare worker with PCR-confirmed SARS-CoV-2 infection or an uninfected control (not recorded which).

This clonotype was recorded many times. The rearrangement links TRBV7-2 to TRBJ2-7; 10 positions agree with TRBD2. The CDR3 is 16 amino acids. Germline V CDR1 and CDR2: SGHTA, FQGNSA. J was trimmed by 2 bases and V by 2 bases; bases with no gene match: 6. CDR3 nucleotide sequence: TGTGCCAGCAGCTTAAAGCCTAGCGGGGGACCCTACGAGCAGTACTTC. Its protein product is CASSLKPSGGPYEQYF.

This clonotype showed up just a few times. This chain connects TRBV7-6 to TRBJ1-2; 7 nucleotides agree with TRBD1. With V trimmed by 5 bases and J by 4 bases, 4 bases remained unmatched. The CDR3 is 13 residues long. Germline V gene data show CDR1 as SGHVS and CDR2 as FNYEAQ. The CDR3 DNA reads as TGTGCCAGCAGCACCGGGACAGCCTATGGCTACACCTTC. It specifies CASSTGTAYGYTF.

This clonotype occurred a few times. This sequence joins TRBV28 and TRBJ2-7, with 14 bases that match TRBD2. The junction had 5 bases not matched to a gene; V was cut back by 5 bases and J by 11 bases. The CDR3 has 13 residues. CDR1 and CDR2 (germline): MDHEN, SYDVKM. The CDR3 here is CASSPGTSGSKYF. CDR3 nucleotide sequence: TGTGCCAGCAGTCCGGGGACTAGCGGGAGCAAGTACTTC.

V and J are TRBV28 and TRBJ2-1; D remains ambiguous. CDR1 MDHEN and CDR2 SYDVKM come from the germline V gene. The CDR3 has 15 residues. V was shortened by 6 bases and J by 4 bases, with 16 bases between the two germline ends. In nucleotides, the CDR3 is TGTGCCAGCAGCCGGCAGCCCTCCGTTTACAATGAGCAGTTCTTC. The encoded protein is CASSRQPSVYNEQFF.

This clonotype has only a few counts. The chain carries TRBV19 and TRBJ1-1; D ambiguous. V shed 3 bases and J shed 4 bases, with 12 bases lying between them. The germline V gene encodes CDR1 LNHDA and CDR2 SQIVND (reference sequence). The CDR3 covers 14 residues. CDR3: CASSMIKVPTEAFF. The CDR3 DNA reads TGTGCCAGTAGTATGATAAAGGTCCCCACTGAAGCTTTCTTT.

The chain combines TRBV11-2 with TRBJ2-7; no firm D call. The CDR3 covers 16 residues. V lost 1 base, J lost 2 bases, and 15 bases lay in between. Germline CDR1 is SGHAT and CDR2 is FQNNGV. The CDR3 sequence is CASSLVRFSPTYEQYF. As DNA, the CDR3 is TGTGCCAGCAGCTTAGTAAGATTCTCCCCTACCTACGAGCAGTACTTC.

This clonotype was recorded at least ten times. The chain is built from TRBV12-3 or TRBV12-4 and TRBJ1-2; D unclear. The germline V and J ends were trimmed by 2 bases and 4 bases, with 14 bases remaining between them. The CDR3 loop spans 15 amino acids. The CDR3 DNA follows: TGTGCCAGCAGTTTAATCGGGGTGTCCGTCTATGGCTACACCTTC. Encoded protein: CASSLIGVSVYGYTF.

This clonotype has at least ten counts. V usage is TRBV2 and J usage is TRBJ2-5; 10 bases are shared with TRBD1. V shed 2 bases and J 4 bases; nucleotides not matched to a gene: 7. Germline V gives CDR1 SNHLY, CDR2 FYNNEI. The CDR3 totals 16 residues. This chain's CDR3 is CASSEIGGTGVETQYF. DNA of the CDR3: TGTGCCAGCAGTGAAATTGGAGGGACAGGGGTAGAGACCCAGTACTTC.

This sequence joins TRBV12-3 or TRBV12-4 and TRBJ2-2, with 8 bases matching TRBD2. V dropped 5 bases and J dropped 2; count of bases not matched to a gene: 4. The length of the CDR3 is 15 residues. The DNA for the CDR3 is TGTGCCAGCAGTACCAGCGGGAGCAACACCGGGGAGCTGTTTTTT. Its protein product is CASSTSGSNTGELFF.

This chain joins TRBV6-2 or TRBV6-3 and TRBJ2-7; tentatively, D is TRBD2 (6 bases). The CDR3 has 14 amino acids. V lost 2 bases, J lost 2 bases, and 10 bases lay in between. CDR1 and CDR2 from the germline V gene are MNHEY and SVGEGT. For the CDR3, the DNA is TGTGCCAGCAGTTACGTTGGACTAACCTACGAGCAGTACTTC. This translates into CASSYVGLTYEQYF.